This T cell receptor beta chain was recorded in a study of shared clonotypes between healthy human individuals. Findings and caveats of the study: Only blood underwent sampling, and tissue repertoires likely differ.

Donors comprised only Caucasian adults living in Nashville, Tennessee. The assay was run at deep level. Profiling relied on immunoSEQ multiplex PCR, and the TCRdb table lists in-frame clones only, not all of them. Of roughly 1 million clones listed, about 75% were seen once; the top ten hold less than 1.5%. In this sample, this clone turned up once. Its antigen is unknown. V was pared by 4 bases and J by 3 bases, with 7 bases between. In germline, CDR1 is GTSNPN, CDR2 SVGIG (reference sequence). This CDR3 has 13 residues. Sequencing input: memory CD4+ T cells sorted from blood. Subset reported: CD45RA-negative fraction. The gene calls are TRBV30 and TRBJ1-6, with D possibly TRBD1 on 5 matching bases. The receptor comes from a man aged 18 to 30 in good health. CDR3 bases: TGTGCCTGGAACGGGGGCTATAATTCACCCCTCCACTTT. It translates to CAWNGGYNSPLHF. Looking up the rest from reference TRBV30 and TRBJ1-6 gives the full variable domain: SQTIHQWPATLVQPVGSPLSLECTVEGTSNPNLYWYRQAAGRGLQLLFYSVGIGQISSEVPQNLSASRPQDRQFILSSKKLLLSDSGFYLCAWNGGYNSPLHFGNGTRLTVT.